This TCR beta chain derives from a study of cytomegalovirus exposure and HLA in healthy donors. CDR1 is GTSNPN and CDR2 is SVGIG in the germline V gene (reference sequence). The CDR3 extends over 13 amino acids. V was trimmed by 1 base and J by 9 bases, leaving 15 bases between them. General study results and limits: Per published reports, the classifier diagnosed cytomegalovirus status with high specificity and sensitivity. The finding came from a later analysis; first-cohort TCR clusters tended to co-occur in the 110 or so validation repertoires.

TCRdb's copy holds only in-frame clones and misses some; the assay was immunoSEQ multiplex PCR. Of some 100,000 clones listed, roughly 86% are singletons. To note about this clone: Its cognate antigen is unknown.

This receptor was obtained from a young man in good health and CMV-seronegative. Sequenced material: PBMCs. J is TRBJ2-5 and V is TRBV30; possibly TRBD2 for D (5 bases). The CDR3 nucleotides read TGTGCCTGGAGTGGCCCGCGGGCCGATGCCCAGTACTTC. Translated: CAWSGPRADAQYF.